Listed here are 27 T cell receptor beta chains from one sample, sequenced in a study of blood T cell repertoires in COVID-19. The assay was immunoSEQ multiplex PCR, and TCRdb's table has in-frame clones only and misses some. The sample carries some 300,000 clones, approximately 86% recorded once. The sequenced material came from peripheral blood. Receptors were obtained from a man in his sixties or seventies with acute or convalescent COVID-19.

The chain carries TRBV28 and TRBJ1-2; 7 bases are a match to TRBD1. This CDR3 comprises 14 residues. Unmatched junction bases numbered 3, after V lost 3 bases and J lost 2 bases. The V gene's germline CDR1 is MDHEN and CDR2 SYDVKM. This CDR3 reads CASSLPGGNYGYTF. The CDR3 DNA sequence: TGTGCCAGCAGTTTGCCAGGGGGAAACTATGGCTACACCTTC.

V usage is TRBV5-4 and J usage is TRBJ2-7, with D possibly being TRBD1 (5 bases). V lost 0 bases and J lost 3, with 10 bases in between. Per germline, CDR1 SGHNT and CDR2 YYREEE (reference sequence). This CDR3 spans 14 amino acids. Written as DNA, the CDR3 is TGTGCCAGCAGCTTGGCCGCAGGGAACTACGAGCAGTACTTC. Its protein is CASSLAAGNYEQYF.

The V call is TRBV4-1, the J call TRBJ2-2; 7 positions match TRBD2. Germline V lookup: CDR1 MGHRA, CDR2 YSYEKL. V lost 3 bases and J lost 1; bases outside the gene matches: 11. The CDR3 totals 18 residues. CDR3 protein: CASSHLTSTYGNTGELFF. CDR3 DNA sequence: TGCGCCAGCAGCCACCTGACTAGCACCTACGGGAACACCGGGGAGCTGTTTTTT.

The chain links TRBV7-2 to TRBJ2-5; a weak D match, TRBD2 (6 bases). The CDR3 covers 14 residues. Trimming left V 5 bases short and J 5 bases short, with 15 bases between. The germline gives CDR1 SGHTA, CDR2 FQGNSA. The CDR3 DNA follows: TGTGCCAGCAGCATCCCGGGGGTCTGGGAGACCCAGTACTTC. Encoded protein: CASSIPGVWETQYF.

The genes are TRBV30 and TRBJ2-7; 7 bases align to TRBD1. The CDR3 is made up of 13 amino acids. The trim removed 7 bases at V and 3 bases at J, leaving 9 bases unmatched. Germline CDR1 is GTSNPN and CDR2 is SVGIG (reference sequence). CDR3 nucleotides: TGTGCCTCCACGTTTGACAGGGTCTACGAGCAGTACTTC. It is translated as CASTFDRVYEQYF.

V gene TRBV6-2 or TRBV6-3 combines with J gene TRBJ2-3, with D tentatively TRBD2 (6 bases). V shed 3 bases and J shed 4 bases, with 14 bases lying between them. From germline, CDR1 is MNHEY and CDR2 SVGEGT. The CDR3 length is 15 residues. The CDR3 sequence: CASSYISGFADTQYF. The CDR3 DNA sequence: TGTGCCAGCAGTTATATTAGCGGCTTCGCAGATACGCAGTATTTT.

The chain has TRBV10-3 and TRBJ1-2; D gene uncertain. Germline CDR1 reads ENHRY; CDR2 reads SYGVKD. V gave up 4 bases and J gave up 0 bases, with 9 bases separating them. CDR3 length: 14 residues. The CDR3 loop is CAISGYRANYGYTF. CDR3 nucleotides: TGTGCCATCAGTGGATACAGAGCTAACTATGGCTACACCTTC.

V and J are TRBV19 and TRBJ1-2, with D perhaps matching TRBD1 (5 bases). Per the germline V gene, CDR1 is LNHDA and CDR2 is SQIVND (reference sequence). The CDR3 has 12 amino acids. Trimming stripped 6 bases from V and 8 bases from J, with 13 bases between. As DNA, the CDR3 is TGTGCCAGTAGCCAAAGGGGCTACGGCTACACCTTC. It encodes CASSQRGYGYTF.

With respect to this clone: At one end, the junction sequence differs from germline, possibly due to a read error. The CDR3 nucleotides are TGTGCCACCAGCGGGACAGGAAGCCCTCCCGTCTTC. Amino acid sequence: CATSGTGSPPVF. The genes are TRBV27 and TRBJ1-2; 8 bases fit TRBD1. This CDR3 has 12 amino acids. Germline V gives CDR1 MNHEY, CDR2 SMNVEV (reference sequence).

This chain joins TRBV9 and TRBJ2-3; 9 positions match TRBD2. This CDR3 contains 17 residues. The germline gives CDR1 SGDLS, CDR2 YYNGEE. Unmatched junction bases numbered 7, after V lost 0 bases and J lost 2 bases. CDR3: CASSVASLAGYTDTQYF. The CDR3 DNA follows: TGTGCCAGCAGCGTAGCCTCGCTAGCGGGGTACACAGATACGCAGTATTTT.

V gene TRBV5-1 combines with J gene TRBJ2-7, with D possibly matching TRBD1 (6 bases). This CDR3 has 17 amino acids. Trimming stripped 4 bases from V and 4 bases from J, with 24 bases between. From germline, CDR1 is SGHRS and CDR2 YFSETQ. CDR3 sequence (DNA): TGCGCCAGCAGCCCAGGTGGGGGCCGCGTTTACTGGTACGAGCAGTACTTC. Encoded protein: CASSPGGGRVYWYEQYF.

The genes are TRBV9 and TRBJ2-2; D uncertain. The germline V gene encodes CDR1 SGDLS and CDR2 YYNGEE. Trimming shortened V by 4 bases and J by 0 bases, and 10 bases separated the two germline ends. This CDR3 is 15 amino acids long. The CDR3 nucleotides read TGTGCCAGCAGCACGAAGCACGCGAACACCGGGGAGCTGTTTTTT. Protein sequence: CASSTKHANTGELFF.

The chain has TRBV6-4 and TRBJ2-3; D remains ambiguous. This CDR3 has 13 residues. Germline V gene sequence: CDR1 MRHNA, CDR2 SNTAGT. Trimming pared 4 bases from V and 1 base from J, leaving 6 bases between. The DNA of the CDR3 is TGTGCCAGCAGTGTGTCTGGCACAGATACGCAGTATTTT. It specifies CASSVSGTDTQYF.

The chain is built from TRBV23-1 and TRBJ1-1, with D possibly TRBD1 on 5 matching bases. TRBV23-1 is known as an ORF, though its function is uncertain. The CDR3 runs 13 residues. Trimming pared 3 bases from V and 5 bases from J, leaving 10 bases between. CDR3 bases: TGCGCCAGCAGTCACTACAACAGGACTGAAGCTTTCTTT. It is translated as CASSHYNRTEAFF.

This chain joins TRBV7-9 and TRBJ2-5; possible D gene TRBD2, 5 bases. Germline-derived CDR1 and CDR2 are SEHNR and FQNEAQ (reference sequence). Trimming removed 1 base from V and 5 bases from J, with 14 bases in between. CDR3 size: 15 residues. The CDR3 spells CASSLGGVLGETQYF. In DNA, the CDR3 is TGTGCCAGCAGCTTAGGGGGAGTTCTCGGGGAGACCCAGTACTTC.

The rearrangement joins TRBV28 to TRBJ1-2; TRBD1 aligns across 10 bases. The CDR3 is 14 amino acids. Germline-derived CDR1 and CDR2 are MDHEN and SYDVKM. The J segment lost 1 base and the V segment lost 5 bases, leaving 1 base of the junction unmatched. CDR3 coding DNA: TGTGCCAGCAGTAGGGACAGGGGTAACTATGGCTACACCTTC. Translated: CASSRDRGNYGYTF.

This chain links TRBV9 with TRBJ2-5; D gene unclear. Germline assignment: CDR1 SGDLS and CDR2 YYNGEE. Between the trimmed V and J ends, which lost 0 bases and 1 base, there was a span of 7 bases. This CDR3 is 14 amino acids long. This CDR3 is CASSVGGSQETQYF. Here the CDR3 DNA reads TGTGCCAGCAGCGTAGGAGGCAGCCAAGAGACCCAGTACTTC. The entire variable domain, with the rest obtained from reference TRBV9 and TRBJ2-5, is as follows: DSGVTQTPKHLITATGQRVTLRCSPRSGDLSVYWYQQSLDQGLQFLIQYYNGEERAKGNILERFSAQQFPDLHSELNLSSLELGDSALYFCASSVGGSQETQYFGPGTRLLVL.

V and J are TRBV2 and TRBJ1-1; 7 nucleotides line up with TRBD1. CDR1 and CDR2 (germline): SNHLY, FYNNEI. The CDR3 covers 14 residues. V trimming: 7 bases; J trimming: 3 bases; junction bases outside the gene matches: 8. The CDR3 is CASIWQGDYTEAFF. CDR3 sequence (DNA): TGTGCCAGCATTTGGCAGGGGGATTACACTGAAGCTTTCTTT.

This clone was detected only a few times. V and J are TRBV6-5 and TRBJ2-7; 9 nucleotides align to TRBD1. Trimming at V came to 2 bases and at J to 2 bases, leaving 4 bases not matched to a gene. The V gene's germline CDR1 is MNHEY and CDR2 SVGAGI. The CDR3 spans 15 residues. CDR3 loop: CASSYLRTGAYEQYF. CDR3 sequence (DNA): TGTGCCAGCAGTTACCTACGGACAGGGGCCTACGAGCAGTACTTC.

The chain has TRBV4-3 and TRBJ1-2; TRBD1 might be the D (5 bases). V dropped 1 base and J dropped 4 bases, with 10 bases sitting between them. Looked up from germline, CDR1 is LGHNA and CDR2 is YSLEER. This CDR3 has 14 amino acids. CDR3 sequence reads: CASSQAGRGYGYTF. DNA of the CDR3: TGCGCCAGCAGCCAAGCGGGGCGGGGCTATGGCTACACCTTC.

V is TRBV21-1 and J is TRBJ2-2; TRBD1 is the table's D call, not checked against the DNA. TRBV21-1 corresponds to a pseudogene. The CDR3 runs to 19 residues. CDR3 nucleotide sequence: TGTGCCAGCAGCAGGGTGGGCAGGGGACGCGACGTAGGCACCGGGGAGCTGTTTTTT. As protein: CASSRVGRGRDVGTGELFF.

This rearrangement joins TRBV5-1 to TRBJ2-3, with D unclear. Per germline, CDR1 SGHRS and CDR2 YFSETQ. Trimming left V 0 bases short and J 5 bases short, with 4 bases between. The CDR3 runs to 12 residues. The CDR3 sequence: CASSLAGDTQYF. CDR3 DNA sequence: TGCGCCAGCAGCTTGGCAGGAGATACGCAGTATTTT.

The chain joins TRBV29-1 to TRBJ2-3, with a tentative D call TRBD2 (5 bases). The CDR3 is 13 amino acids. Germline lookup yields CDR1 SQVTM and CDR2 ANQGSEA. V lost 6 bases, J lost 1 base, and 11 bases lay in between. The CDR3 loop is CSVGLPGTDTQYF. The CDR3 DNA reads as TGCAGCGTAGGACTCCCTGGCACAGATACGCAGTATTTT.

DNA for the CDR3: TGTGCCAGTAGTACCCTCGCCTCTACCCGGGAGCTGTTTTTT. Its translation is CASSTLASTRELFF. The chain carries TRBV19 and TRBJ2-2; D ambiguous. The CDR3 contains 14 residues. V was cut by 4 bases and J by 9 bases, with 15 bases left in between. Germline lookup yields CDR1 LNHDA and CDR2 SQIVND (reference sequence).

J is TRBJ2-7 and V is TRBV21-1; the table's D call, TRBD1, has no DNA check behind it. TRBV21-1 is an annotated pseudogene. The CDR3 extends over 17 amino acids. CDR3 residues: CASRKAPGAHYSYEQYF. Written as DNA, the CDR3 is TGTGCCAGCAGAAAGGCACCAGGGGCCCACTACTCCTACGAGCAGTACTTC.

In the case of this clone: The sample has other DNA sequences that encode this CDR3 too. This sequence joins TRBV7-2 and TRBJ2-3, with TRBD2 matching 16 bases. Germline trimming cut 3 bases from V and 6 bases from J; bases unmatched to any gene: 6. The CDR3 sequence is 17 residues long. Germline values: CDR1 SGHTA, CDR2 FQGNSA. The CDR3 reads CASSLGTSGGAIDTQYF. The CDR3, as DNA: TGTGCCAGCAGCTTGGGGACTAGCGGGGGGGCCATTGATACGCAGTATTTT.

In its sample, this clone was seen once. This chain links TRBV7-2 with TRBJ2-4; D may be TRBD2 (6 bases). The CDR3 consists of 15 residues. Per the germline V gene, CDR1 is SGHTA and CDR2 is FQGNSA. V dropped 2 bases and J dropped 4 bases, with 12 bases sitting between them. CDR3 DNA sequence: TGTGCCAGCAGCTTAACGTCCGGGGGAAAAAACATTCAGTACTTC. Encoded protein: CASSLTSGGKNIQYF. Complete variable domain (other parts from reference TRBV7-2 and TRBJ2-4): GAGVSQSPSNKVTEKGKDVELRCDPISGHTALYWYRQSLGQGLEFLIYFQGNSAPDKSGLPSDRFSAERTGGSVSTLTIQRTQQEDSAVYLCASSLTSGGKNIQYFGAGTRLSVL.